Below, one TCR beta chain is given with its context. Its target is unknown. The data derive from a study of a mutant IDH1 vaccine in newly diagnosed glioma. Study as a whole: Most had both radiotherapy and temozolomide beforehand; others had only one.

Here immunoSEQ multiplex PCR was the method, and the copy in TCRdb shows in-frame clones only, minus some. The sample lists 40,000 to 55,000 clones, about three quarters seen once, with 5.2% in the top ten. This sample's time point: week 5, during vaccination. What each vaccine dose contained was 300 ug of mutant IDH1 20-mer peptide, accompanied by topical imiquimod. Germline V gives CDR1 MNHNS, CDR2 SASEGT. J lost 8 bases, V lost 4 bases, and 9 bases had no gene match. This CDR3 region has 15 residues. The chain recombines TRBV6-1 with TRBJ2-1, with 9 bases matching TRBD1. The material sequenced was PBMCs, taken from a glioma patient whose treatment included an IDH1 peptide vaccine. The clonotype originates from a middle-aged man with glioma. CDR3 nucleotides: TGTGCCAGCAGTGCTCGGGACAGGGTTCGCGATGAGCAGTTCTTC. It translates to CASSARDRVRDEQFF.